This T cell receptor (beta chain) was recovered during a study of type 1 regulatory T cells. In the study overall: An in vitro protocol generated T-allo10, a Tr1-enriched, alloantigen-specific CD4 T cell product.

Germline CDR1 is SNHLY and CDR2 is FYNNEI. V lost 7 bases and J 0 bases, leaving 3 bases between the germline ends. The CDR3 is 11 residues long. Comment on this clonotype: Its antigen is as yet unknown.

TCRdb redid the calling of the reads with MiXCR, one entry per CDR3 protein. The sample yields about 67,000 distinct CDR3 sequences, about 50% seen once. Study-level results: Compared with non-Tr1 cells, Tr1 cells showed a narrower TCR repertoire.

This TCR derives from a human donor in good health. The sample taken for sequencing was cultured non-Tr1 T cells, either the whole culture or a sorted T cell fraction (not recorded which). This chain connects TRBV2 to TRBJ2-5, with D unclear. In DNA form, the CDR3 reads TGTGCCAGCACGTACCAAGAGACCCAGTACTTC. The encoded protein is CASTYQETQYF.